Following are 29 T cell receptor beta chains from one sample sequenced in a study of Ad26.COV2.S vaccination and SARS-CoV-2 variants. This table comes from immunoSEQ multiplex PCR, and its TCRdb copy is limited to in-frame clones, with some not included. The data contain about 680,000 clones, roughly 90% of them singletons. As to treatment: around 19 received Ad26.COV2.S at low or high dose, single or two shots; 5 received placebo; per-sample allocation not given. Following the first vaccine or placebo injection, samples were taken on day 63. Material: peripheral blood, obtained in a trial of Ad26.COV2.S vaccine versus placebo. These TCRs come from a person between 18 and 60 years old who received the Ad26.COV2.S COVID-19 vaccine or a placebo.

The chain joins TRBV6-4 to TRBJ2-6; D uncertain. CDR1 is MRHNA and CDR2 is SNTAGT in the germline V gene. The CDR3 runs 12 residues. V was clipped by 4 bases and J by 9 bases, with 7 bases between them. The CDR3 spells CASSAPGNVLTF. DNA for the CDR3: TGTGCCAGCAGTGCCCCAGGCAACGTCCTGACTTTC.

The chain links TRBV12-3 or TRBV12-4 to TRBJ1-1, with 7 bases that match TRBD1. Losses at the gene ends were 5 bases for V and 9 bases for J; bases not matched to a gene: 9. The CDR3 sequence is 13 residues long. Here the CDR3 reads CASSLVVTGKAFF. The CDR3 DNA reads TGTGCCAGCAGTCTAGTTGTGACAGGGAAAGCTTTCTTT.

This clone occurred a few times. The V gene is TRBV30, the J gene TRBJ1-2, with TRBD1 matching over 9 bases. Looked up from germline, CDR1 is GTSNPN and CDR2 is SVGIG (reference sequence). The CDR3 is 16 residues long. The trim removed 8 bases at V and 3 bases at J, leaving 16 bases unmatched. CDR3 sequence reads: CALINRGTGSHYGYTF. The CDR3 coding sequence is TGTGCCCTGATAAATAGAGGGACAGGGAGTCACTATGGCTACACCTTC.

The chain recombines TRBV14 with TRBJ2-2; D is uncertain. This CDR3 region has 12 residues. V shed 1 base and J shed 6 bases, with 3 bases lying between them. Germline CDR1 and CDR2: SGHDN and FVKESK. The CDR3 sequence is CASSQGPGELFF. The CDR3 DNA reads TGTGCCAGCAGCCAAGGACCCGGGGAGCTGTTTTTT.

V gene TRBV6-6 combines with J gene TRBJ2-3; weak D call: TRBD1 (5 bases). Germline loops: CDR1 MNHNY, CDR2 SVGAGI (reference sequence). This CDR3 region has 16 residues. V shed 7 bases and J shed 0 bases, with 17 bases lying between them. The DNA for the CDR3 is TGTGCCAGCATAAAAGGGGCCTCTTATAGCACAGATACGCAGTATTTT. Its translation: CASIKGASYSTDTQYF.

In the case of this clone: Different DNA sequences within this sample yield the same CDR3. J is TRBJ1-4 and V is TRBV19; D is ambiguous. The CDR3 is 15 amino acids. CDR1 and CDR2 from the germline V gene are LNHDA and SQIVND (reference sequence). V lost 1 base and J lost 0, with 6 bases in between. CDR3 residues: CASSIVRATNEKLFF. The CDR3 DNA follows: TGTGCCAGTAGTATAGTACGTGCAACTAATGAAAAACTGTTTTTT. The whole variable domain, filled in from reference TRBV19 and TRBJ1-4, reads DGGITQSPKYLFRKEGQNVTLSCEQNLNHDAMYWYRQDPGQGLRLIYYSQIVNDFQKGDIAEGYSVSREKKESFPLTVTSAQKNPTAFYLCASSIVRATNEKLFFGSGTQLSVL.

J is TRBJ2-5 and V is TRBV19; TRBD2 aligns across 8 bases. CDR1 is LNHDA, CDR2 SQIVND, per germline (reference sequence). This CDR3 has 15 residues. Trimming took 3 bases from V and 5 from J; bases not matched to a gene: 8. The CDR3 here is CASSILMGGRETQYF. The DNA for the CDR3 is TGTGCCAGTAGTATCCTGATGGGCGGGAGGGAGACCCAGTACTTC.

The V gene is TRBV7-8, the J gene TRBJ2-2; D not resolved. The length of the CDR3 is 11 residues. V was trimmed by 3 bases and J by 7 bases, leaving 3 bases between them. CDR1 and CDR2 from the germline V gene are SGHVS and FQNEAQ. In DNA, the CDR3 is TGTGCCAGCAGCTTTTTCGGGGAGCTGTTTTTT. Its protein product is CASSFFGELFF.

J is TRBJ2-1 and V is TRBV3-1 (or the pseudogene TRBV3-2); 15 bases align to TRBD2. CDR1 and CDR2 (germline): LGHDT, YNNKEL (reference sequence). V lost 5 bases, J lost 2 bases, and 1 base stayed unmatched. This CDR3 has 16 residues. CDR3 sequence (DNA): TGTGCCAGCAGCGGACTAGCGGGGGGGGCCTACAATGAGCAGTTCTTC. It yields the protein CASSGLAGGAYNEQFF.

The chain joins TRBV19 to TRBJ2-1; 12 bases are shared with TRBD2. The CDR3 length is 17 residues. The ends lost 1 base at V and 10 bases at J; junction bases unmatched: 11. CDR1 and CDR2 from the germline V gene are LNHDA and SQIVND (reference sequence). CDR3 sequence: CASSIGTKTSGRGEQFF. Written as DNA, the CDR3 is TGTGCCAGTAGTATAGGGACTAAGACTAGCGGGAGAGGGGAGCAGTTCTTC.

This sequence joins TRBV30 and TRBJ2-7; 8 nucleotides line up with TRBD1. The CDR3 is 12 amino acids. Germline CDR1 is GTSNPN and CDR2 is SVGIG (reference sequence). Losses at the gene ends were 2 bases for V and 6 bases for J; bases not matched to a gene: 3. The CDR3 spells CAWSRQGSEQYF. CDR3 bases: TGTGCCTGGAGTCGACAGGGGTCCGAGCAGTACTTC.

The J gene is TRBJ2-7, the V gene TRBV7-9; D remains ambiguous. The germline V gene encodes CDR1 SEHNR and CDR2 FQNEAQ (reference sequence). The CDR3 is 13 residues long. Trimming took 1 base from V and 3 from J, leaving 7 bases between them. The CDR3 coding sequence is TGTGCCAGCAGCTTAGGGCAGTACTACGAGCAGTACTTC. Protein sequence: CASSLGQYYEQYF.

The chain recombines TRBV6-5 with TRBJ2-3; D perhaps matches TRBD1 (6 bases). The germline CDR1 and CDR2 sequences are MNHEY and SVGAGI. V lost 0 bases and J 6 bases, leaving 10 bases between the germline ends. CDR3 length equals 14 residues. CDR3 amino acids: CASSYSRTVDTQYF. The CDR3 region has the DNA TGTGCCAGCAGTTACTCGCGGACAGTGGATACGCAGTATTTT.

The V call is TRBV4-3, the J call TRBJ2-7, with 10 bases that match TRBD1. Germline CDR1 and CDR2: LGHNA and YSLEER. V lost 3 bases to trimming and J lost 5 bases; unmatched junction nucleotides: 10. The CDR3 sequence is 16 residues long. The CDR3 DNA sequence: TGCGCCAGCAGCCAGGACCCCGGGACAGGGGACGACGAGCAGTACTTC. It translates to CASSQDPGTGDDEQYF.

The V gene is TRBV5-1, the J gene TRBJ2-7; D possibly corresponds to TRBD2 (6 bases). The CDR3 contains 15 residues. Trimming stripped 4 bases from V and 4 bases from J, with 18 bases between. Looked up from germline, CDR1 is SGHRS and CDR2 is YFSETQ. The CDR3 DNA sequence: TGCGCCAGCAGCCACAAGGGCCCGGGGACTTACGAGCAGTACTTC. Translating it yields CASSHKGPGTYEQYF. The full variable domain, its missing parts supplied by reference TRBV5-1 and TRBJ2-7, is KAGVTQTPRYLIKTRGQQVTLSCSPISGHRSVSWYQQTPGQGLQFLFEYFSETQRNKGNFPGRFSGRQFSNSRSEMNVSTLELGDSALYLCASSHKGPGTYEQYFGPGTRLTVT.

As concerns this clone: Other nucleotide sequences in the sample specify the same CDR3. The chain joins TRBV2 to TRBJ2-7, with TRBD1 identical over 8 bases. This CDR3 has 14 amino acids. CDR1 and CDR2 from the germline V gene are SNHLY and FYNNEI. Trimming took 3 bases from V and 2 from J; bases not matched to a gene: 3. The CDR3 loop is CASSDRTGPYEQYF. In DNA form, the CDR3 reads TGTGCCAGCAGTGATCGGACAGGGCCCTACGAGCAGTACTTC.

V is TRBV5-1 and J is TRBJ1-1; D remains unclear. Germline CDR1 SGHRS, CDR2 YFSETQ. Trimming took off 4 bases at V and 4 bases at J, with 20 bases between the two ends. This CDR3 region has 16 residues. CDR3 region: CASSNAPPGLGTEAFF. CDR3 DNA: TGCGCCAGCAGCAACGCACCGCCGGGTCTGGGCACTGAAGCTTTCTTT.

The V gene is TRBV18, the J gene TRBJ2-3; TRBD2 might be the D (6 bases). This CDR3 is 16 amino acids long. Trimming removed 4 bases from V and 3 bases from J, with 17 bases in between. Germline values: CDR1 KGHSH, CDR2 LQKENI. The CDR3 coding sequence is TGTGCCAGCTCACTTCTAACGGGAGCTACAACAGATACGCAGTATTTT. Its translation: CASSLLTGATTDTQYF.

Remarks on this clone: The sample carries other DNA sequences with the same CDR3. V and J are TRBV6-5 and TRBJ2-1; 7 bases map to TRBD1. CDR1 and CDR2 from the germline V gene are MNHEY and SVGAGI. The CDR3 length is 15 residues. With 0 bases clipped from V and 4 bases from J, the junction kept 3 bases outside the gene matches. In DNA form, the CDR3 reads TGTGCCAGCAGTTACTCGGGACAGCCATACAATGAGCAGTTCTTC. This codes for CASSYSGQPYNEQFF.

The chain employs TRBV11-3 and TRBJ2-3; D not certain. The V end was cut by 1 base, the J end by 5 bases, with 7 bases between. The CDR3 spans 13 residues. The germline V gene encodes CDR1 SGHNT and CDR2 YENEEA. CDR3 in amino acids: CASSLGARDTQYF. The CDR3 DNA is TGTGCCAGCAGCTTAGGGGCGAGAGATACGCAGTATTTT.

The V and J genes are TRBV12-3 or TRBV12-4 and TRBJ1-2; D not certain. The CDR3 runs 13 residues. Trimming pared 0 bases from V and 5 bases from J, leaving 7 bases between. Here the CDR3 DNA reads TGTGCCAGCAGTTTAGCGCCGCATTATGGCTACACCTTC. This gives the protein CASSLAPHYGYTF.

This chain links TRBV10-1 with TRBJ2-1; maybe TRBD2 (6 bases). The CDR3 is 15 amino acids. V lost 3 bases and J lost 1, with 10 bases in between. Germline V CDR1 and CDR2: WNHNN, SYGVQD (reference sequence). The CDR3 bases are TGCGCCAGCAGTGACTCGGGGGTATCCTACAATGAGCAGTTCTTC. This gives the protein CASSDSGVSYNEQFF.

The chain combines TRBV14 with TRBJ2-7; TRBD2 is a possible D gene (5 bases). The CDR3 is made up of 13 amino acids. V lost 1 base to trimming and J lost 9 bases, with 13 bases between them. Germline loops: CDR1 SGHDN, CDR2 FVKESK. For the CDR3, the DNA is TGTGCCAGCAGCCAAGCTTTGCGGGCCGGGCAGTACTTC. Amino acid sequence: CASSQALRAGQYF.

The chain joins TRBV18 to TRBJ2-5; TRBD1 might be the D (6 bases). Trimming shortened V by 3 bases and J by 5 bases, and 16 bases separated the two germline ends. The CDR3 extends over 15 amino acids. Germline V gene lookup returns CDR1 KGHSH and CDR2 LQKENI. The CDR3 nucleotides are TGTGCCAGCTCACCCTTAAGGGGGATCCCGGAGACCCAGTACTTC. Translated, it gives CASSPLRGIPETQYF.

The chain carries TRBV11-3 and TRBJ2-1; TRBD1 is a possible D gene (6 bases). Germline V gives CDR1 SGHNT, CDR2 YENEEA. Trimming cost V 5 bases and J 10 bases, with 12 bases left between them. The CDR3 has 12 residues. The CDR3 reads CASSPDSGEQFF. CDR3 nucleotides: TGTGCCAGCAGCCCGGACAGTGGGGAGCAGTTCTTC.

The gene calls are TRBV14 and TRBJ1-6; TRBD1 might be the D (5 bases). The V end lost 0 bases, the J end lost 10 bases, and 13 bases lay between the germline ends. The germline V gene encodes CDR1 SGHDN and CDR2 FVKESK. CDR3 size: 15 residues. CDR3 DNA sequence: TGTGCCAGCAGCCAAGATATAAGGGGCAGCTCACCCCTCCACTTT. As protein: CASSQDIRGSSPLHF.

The chain couples TRBV5-1 to TRBJ2-2; D is perhaps TRBD1 (6 bases). CDR3 length equals 15 residues. The V end was cut by 5 bases, the J end by 6 bases, with 17 bases between. CDR1 and CDR2 from the germline V gene are SGHRS and YFSETQ. CDR3 bases: TGCGCCAGCAGAGGATTTGGGGGCTCGGCCGGGGAGCTGTTTTTT. It specifies CASRGFGGSAGELFF.

This rearrangement joins TRBV5-4 to TRBJ1-3; the D is unclear. CDR3 length: 15 residues. V lost 1 base to trimming and J lost 7 bases, with 15 bases between them. Germline V gene lookup returns CDR1 SGHNT and CDR2 YYREEE (reference sequence). The CDR3 region is CASSLSKQSGNTIYF. The CDR3 coding sequence is TGTGCCAGCAGCTTGTCCAAACAGAGCGGCAACACCATATATTTT.

V usage is TRBV5-4 and J usage is TRBJ2-5, with D unclear. The CDR3 has 15 residues. The germline V gene has CDR1 SGHNT and CDR2 YYREEE (reference sequence). V lost 5 bases and J lost 1, with 15 bases in between. CDR3 DNA: TGTGCCAGCAGGCCTCGACCAGACACCCAAGAGACCCAGTACTTC. Translating it yields CASRPRPDTQETQYF.